A selection of T cell receptor beta chains follows, all from one sample in a study of T cell responses to AZD1222 COVID-19 vaccine. Repertoires were generated with immunoSEQ multiplex PCR, while TCRdb's copy carries only in-frame clones and drops some. The sample records 65,000 to 90,000 clones, 80% to 90% being singletons. The source was peripheral blood, collected 28 days after the second AZD1222 dose. The origin of the receptors is an adult who received the AZD1222 COVID-19 vaccine. Both conserved end residues are trimmed from each CDR3. A D gene is named only where the DNA matches it firmly.

V gene	J gene	D gene	CDR3 protein
TRBV18	TRBJ2-2	TRBD1	ASSDDRAVNTGELF
TRBV13	TRBJ1-3	-	ASSPRGGGNTIY
TRBV6-1	TRBJ2-1	TRBD2	ASSEMRGAIYNEQF
TRBV4-1	TRBJ1-6	-	ASSQGWERTLH
TRBV27	TRBJ2-1	TRBD2	ASSLFGGGGADNEQF
TRBV24-1	TRBJ2-1	TRBD2	ATSDFGLAGDEQF
TRBV9	TRBJ2-1	TRBD2	ASRGGRLADHNEQF
TRBV3-1/TRBV3-2	TRBJ2-3	TRBD2	ASSQGRTSGIVQY
TRBV5-8	TRBJ1-3	-	ASSFKVTHSGNTIY
TRBV19	TRBJ1-1	-	ASSSQGNTEAF
TRBV28	TRBJ1-2	TRBD1	ARQGARYGYT
TRBV6-7	TRBJ2-5	TRBD1	ASSYTQGSGETQY
TRBV7-9	TRBJ2-7	TRBD1	ASSLPGGFREQY
TRBV19	TRBJ1-5	TRBD1	ASSTTGGHQPQH
TRBV19	TRBJ2-5	TRBD2	ASSTSPQAVGGETQY
TRBV6-5	TRBJ2-7	-	ASSPEVDHEQY
TRBV28	TRBJ2-7	TRBD1	ATSQGDYEQY
TRBV7-6	TRBJ2-3	TRBD1	ASSLARGQGLDTQY
TRBV6-5	TRBJ1-5	-	ASSMTDSNQPQH
TRBV2	TRBJ1-2	-	ASSRGQGIYGYT
TRBV15	TRBJ2-6	-	ATSRDVGSLSGANVLT
TRBV18	TRBJ1-2	-	ASSKDGGGYT
TRBV7-8	TRBJ2-2	-	ASSLVGGWATGELF
TRBV7-9	TRBJ2-7	TRBD1	ASSPDRAPYEQY
TRBV19	TRBJ1-4	-	ASSLQGSNEKLF
TRBV28	TRBJ1-3	-	ASSLLAGNTIY
TRBV6-5	TRBJ1-2	-	ASSYLIGDGYT
TRBV9	TRBJ1-5	-	ASSVAGGGNQPQH
TRBV6-5	TRBJ2-7	TRBD1	ASSPSGTGLYEQY
TRBV5-4	TRBJ2-4	-	ASSYSGNIQY
TRBV9	TRBJ2-3	-	ASSGQNTDTQY
TRBV5-1	TRBJ2-2	TRBD2	ASSFGLAGGPVGELF
TRBV19	TRBJ2-5	-	ASSIDGQGVTQY
TRBV3-1/TRBV3-2	TRBJ2-2	-	ASSQPSGPTGELF
TRBV7-8	TRBJ2-3	TRBD1	ASSRRTGFTDTQY
TRBV11-2	TRBJ1-4	TRBD1	ASSPGQGGAEKLF
TRBV30	TRBJ2-4	-	AWTDSYFKNIQY
TRBV27	TRBJ1-6	-	ASSFRGDASPLH
TRBV10-3	TRBJ2-3	TRBD1	AIKKDRGTYDTQY
TRBV9	TRBJ2-3	TRBD2	ASSARQGDYVADTQY
TRBV19	TRBJ2-3	-	ASSITRVGTDTQY